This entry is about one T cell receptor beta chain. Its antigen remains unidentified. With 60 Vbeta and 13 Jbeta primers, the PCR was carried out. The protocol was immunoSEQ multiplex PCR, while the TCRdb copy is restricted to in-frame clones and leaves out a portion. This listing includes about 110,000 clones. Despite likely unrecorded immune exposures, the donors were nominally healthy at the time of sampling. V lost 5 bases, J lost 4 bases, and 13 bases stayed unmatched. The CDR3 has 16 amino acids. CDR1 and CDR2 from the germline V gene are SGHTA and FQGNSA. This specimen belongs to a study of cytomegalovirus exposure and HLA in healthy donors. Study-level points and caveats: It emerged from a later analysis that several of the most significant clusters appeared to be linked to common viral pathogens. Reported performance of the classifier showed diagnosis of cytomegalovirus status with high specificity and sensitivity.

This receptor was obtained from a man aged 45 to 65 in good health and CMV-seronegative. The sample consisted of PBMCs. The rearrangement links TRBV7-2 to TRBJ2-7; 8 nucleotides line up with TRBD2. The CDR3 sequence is CASSLLYGTSFYEQYF. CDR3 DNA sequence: TGTGCCAGCAGCCTTCTCTACGGGACTAGTTTTTACGAGCAGTACTTC.